The 20 T cell receptor beta chains reported below all come from one sample, sequenced in a study of post-analysis software for immune sequencing data. Study conclusions and caveats: With TRBV5-6, TRBV5-1 and TRBV20-1 included, about five TRBV segments were more frequent in patients than in controls.

Their antigen targets remain unknown. Prepared TCR beta cDNA libraries contained unique molecular identifiers. MiXCR was run by TCRdb on the PCR reads, yielding one entry per CDR3 protein. The profile shows 750,000 to 950,000 distinct CDR3 sequences, 53% of them singletons. The sample comprised blood. The receptor source for this set is a girl between 5 and 17 years old with multiple sclerosis.

This chain links TRBV18 with TRBJ1-6; unclear D gene. V was pared by 1 base and J by 10 bases, with 5 bases between. Germline V gene data show CDR1 as KGHSH and CDR2 as LQKENI. This CDR3 contains 12 residues. CDR3 DNA sequence: TGTGCCAGCTCACCACTCGGGTCACCCCTCCACTTT. Its translation is CASSPLGSPLHF.

This clonotype was seen only a few times. The chain couples TRBV5-1 to TRBJ1-2, with 7 bases fitting TRBD1. Germline V CDR1 and CDR2: SGHRS, YFSETQ. Trimming removed 4 bases from V and 5 bases from J; junction bases left unmatched: 11. The CDR3 runs to 15 residues. CDR3 region: CASSLLLGTAYGYTF. For the CDR3, the DNA is TGCGCCAGCAGCCTTCTCCTCGGGACAGCATATGGCTACACCTTC.

V and J are TRBV5-1 and TRBJ1-2, with unresolved D. The CDR3 contains 13 residues. In germline, CDR1 is SGHRS, CDR2 YFSETQ. Trimming pared 2 bases from V and 8 bases from J, leaving 13 bases between. The CDR3 region has the DNA TGCGCCAGCAGCTTAGAGACCAATCGGGGCTACACCTTC. This codes for CASSLETNRGYTF.

V usage is TRBV27 and J usage is TRBJ2-1; tentatively, D is TRBD1 (6 bases). V was clipped by 3 bases and J by 4 bases, with 16 bases between them. Germline V gives CDR1 MNHEY, CDR2 SMNVEV (reference sequence). The CDR3 is 16 residues long. Here the CDR3 DNA reads TGTGCCAGCAGTTTCCTGGACAGCACACTATACAATGAGCAGTTCTTC. This translates into CASSFLDSTLYNEQFF.

V is TRBV4-2 and J is TRBJ2-5; D is possibly TRBD2 (6 bases). Germline V gene sequence: CDR1 LGHNA, CDR2 YNFKEQ. V was pared by 0 bases and J by 3 bases, with 11 bases between. The length of the CDR3 is 15 residues. The CDR3 bases are TGTGCCAGCAGCCAAGATTGGGACTCCAAAGAGACCCAGTACTTC. Protein sequence: CASSQDWDSKETQYF.

The rearrangement joins TRBV27 to TRBJ2-6; 11 bases line up with TRBD2. This CDR3 spans 20 amino acids. The germline CDR1 and CDR2 sequences are MNHEY and SMNVEV (reference sequence). The J segment lost 0 bases and the V segment lost 1 base, leaving 8 bases of the junction unmatched. The CDR3 protein is CASSLYALAGVPSGANVLTF. CDR3 coding DNA: TGTGCCAGCAGTTTATACGCACTAGCGGGAGTCCCCTCTGGGGCCAACGTCCTGACTTTC. Full variable domain (remainder filled in from reference TRBV27 and TRBJ2-6): EAQVTQNPRYLITVTGKKLTVTCSQNMNHEYMSWYRQDPGLGLRQIYYSMNVEVTDKGDVPEGYKVSRKEKRNFPLILESPSPNQTSLYFCASSLYALAGVPSGANVLTFGAGSRLTVL.

A few counts support this clonotype. J is TRBJ1-4 and V is TRBV20-1, with TRBD1 identical over 7 bases. Germline CDR1 is DFQATT and CDR2 is SNEGSKA (reference sequence). This CDR3 comprises 15 residues. Unmatched junction bases numbered 6, after V lost 5 bases and J lost 0 bases. In DNA, the CDR3 is TGCAGTGCTTTTGACAGGGCGGCAACTAATGAAAAACTGTTTTTT. Its protein product is CSAFDRAATNEKLFF.

The chain combines TRBV2 with TRBJ2-4, with D possibly matching TRBD2 (5 bases). Between the trimmed V and J ends, which lost 3 bases and 0 bases, there was a span of 9 bases. CDR1 is SNHLY, CDR2 FYNNEI, per germline. This CDR3 contains 15 residues. CDR3 sequence reads: CASSDVALAKNIQYF. The CDR3 DNA is TGTGCCAGCAGTGATGTAGCGCTAGCCAAAAACATTCAGTACTTC.

The V gene is TRBV7-2, the J gene TRBJ2-5; 9 bases line up with TRBD2. In germline, CDR1 is SGHTA, CDR2 FQGNSA. Unmatched junction bases numbered 14, after V lost 2 bases and J lost 1 base. The CDR3 extends over 19 amino acids. CDR3 in DNA: TGTGCCAGCAGCTTATCGGCCGGATGGCTAGCGGGAAGCCAAGAGACCCAGTACTTC. The encoded protein is CASSLSAGWLAGSQETQYF. The complete variable domain, with remaining parts taken from reference TRBV7-2 and TRBJ2-5, reads GAGVSQSPSNKVTEKGKDVELRCDPISGHTALYWYRQSLGQGLEFLIYFQGNSAPDKSGLPSDRFSAERTGGSVSTLTIQRTQQEDSAVYLCASSLSAGWLAGSQETQYFGPGTRLLVL.

This clonotype was seen more than once but under ten times. A junction end diverges from the germline sequence, so it may reflect a read error. The genes are TRBV27 and TRBJ1-2, with D possibly TRBD1 on 5 matching bases. The CDR3 totals 16 residues. Germline CDR1 and CDR2: MNHEY and SMNVEV (reference sequence). CDR3 region: CATSFGTRGPPYGYTF. The CDR3 coding sequence is TGTGCCACCAGTTTTGGGACGCGCGGACCGCCCTATGGCTACACCTTC.

The chain links TRBV10-3 to TRBJ2-1, with D maybe TRBD2 (5 bases). The CDR3 length is 16 residues. V shed 4 bases and J shed 0 bases, with 13 bases lying between them. CDR1 and CDR2 from the germline V gene are ENHRY and SYGVKD. The CDR3 here is CAISGLHGSSYNEQFF. CDR3 DNA sequence: TGTGCCATCAGTGGCCTCCATGGGAGCTCCTACAATGAGCAGTTCTTC.

There are a few counts of this clonotype. The chain is built from TRBV5-1 and TRBJ2-1, with a possible D match to TRBD1 (6 bases). Trimming stripped 4 bases from V and 8 bases from J, with 16 bases between. CDR3 length: 14 residues. Looked up from germline, CDR1 is SGHRS and CDR2 is YFSETQ. The CDR3, as DNA: TGCGCCAGCAGCGTGACAGGTCCCGGGGATGAGCAGTTCTTC. Translated, it gives CASSVTGPGDEQFF. The whole variable domain, remainder taken from reference TRBV5-1 and TRBJ2-1, is KAGVTQTPRYLIKTRGQQVTLSCSPISGHRSVSWYQQTPGQGLQFLFEYFSETQRNKGNFPGRFSGRQFSNSRSEMNVSTLELGDSALYLCASSVTGPGDEQFFGPGTRLTVL.

The rearrangement links TRBV14 to TRBJ2-5; TRBD1 aligns across 12 bases. The V segment lost 0 bases and the J segment 5 bases; nucleotides outside the gene matches: 7. CDR3 length: 17 residues. Germline V gene lookup returns CDR1 SGHDN and CDR2 FVKESK. DNA for the CDR3: TGTGCCAGCAGCCAAGAACGAGGGGACAGGGGGCGGGAGACCCAGTACTTC. This translates into CASSQERGDRGRETQYF. Combining the CDR3 with reference TRBV14 and TRBJ2-5 gives the whole variable domain EAGVTQFPSHSVIEKGQTVTLRCDPISGHDNLYWYRRVMGKEIKFLLHFVKESKQDESGMPNNRFLAERTGGTYSTLKVQPAELEDSGVYFCASSQERGDRGRETQYFGPGTRLLVL.

The chain is built from TRBV6-5 and TRBJ2-5, with no clear D. CDR3 size: 14 residues. The germline V and J ends were trimmed by 2 bases and 2 bases, with 9 bases remaining between them. Germline V gene lookup returns CDR1 MNHEY and CDR2 SVGAGI. The CDR3 protein is CASSYGTVQETQYF. The CDR3, as DNA: TGTGCCAGCAGTTACGGTACAGTACAAGAGACCCAGTACTTC.

The J gene is TRBJ2-7, the V gene TRBV30, with TRBD1 identical over 7 bases. CDR3 length: 13 amino acids. V lost 1 base and J lost 6; bases outside the gene matches: 6. Germline values: CDR1 GTSNPN, CDR2 SVGIG (reference sequence). The DNA of the CDR3 is TGTGCCTGGAGTGCCTTACCAGGGGGCGAGCAGTACTTC. Translated, it gives CAWSALPGGEQYF.

The rearrangement joins TRBV11-2 to TRBJ2-1; 12 bases fit TRBD2. This CDR3 region has 14 residues. The V segment lost 3 bases and the J segment 9 bases; nucleotides outside the gene matches: 3. From germline, CDR1 is SGHAT and CDR2 FQNNGV. CDR3 loop: CASSFPLAGGEQFF. CDR3 bases: TGTGCCAGCAGCTTTCCACTAGCGGGGGGTGAGCAGTTCTTC.

This clonotype was observed a single time. The chain carries TRBV4-1 and TRBJ2-5, with a possible D match to TRBD1 (6 bases). The J call may not be correct, given that the DNA end is closer to TRBJ2-7. Germline lookup yields CDR1 MGHRA and CDR2 YSYEKL. The CDR3 loop spans 15 amino acids. The CDR3 region has the DNA TGCGCCAGCAGCCTCAGGGGCGACACCGACTACGAGCAGTACTTC. Protein product: CASSLRGDTDYEQYF.

This clonotype was seen a few times. The chain is built from TRBV12-3 or TRBV12-4 and TRBJ2-7; D is possibly TRBD2 (5 bases). Trimming removed 3 bases at V and 7 bases at J, with 10 bases between. The CDR3 has 12 amino acids. CDR3 loop: CASSFGRDEQYF. In DNA form, the CDR3 reads TGTGCCAGCAGTTTTGGGAGAGATGAGCAGTACTTC.

The rearrangement joins TRBV6-6 to TRBJ1-1; 8 bases are shared with TRBD1. Germline CDR1 reads MNHNY; CDR2 reads SVGAGI (reference sequence). V was pared by 7 bases and J by 1 base, with 11 bases of the junction left unmatched. The CDR3 is 16 amino acids. CDR3 coding DNA: TGTGCCAGCACGTCCCCCCAGGGGGCGGCGAACACTGAAGCTTTCTTT. Translation: CASTSPQGAANTEAFF.

This clonotype was seen more than once but under ten times. V is TRBV5-1 and J is TRBJ1-1; D is undetermined. The CDR3 contains 14 residues. Germline CDR1 and CDR2: SGHRS and YFSETQ. V lost 8 bases, J lost 6 bases, and 20 bases lay in between. The CDR3 DNA is TGCGCCAGAAACGGTAACGGCAAAACCCCTGAAGCTTTCTTT. Protein: CARNGNGKTPEAFF.